This TCR beta chain was sequenced in a study of identical twins. Study observations and caveats: Out-of-frame alpha sequences common to twins exhibited an excess of low generation probability.

This clonotype has only a few counts. Its antigen is not known. A read error may produce the germline difference seen at one junction end. Per the germline V gene, CDR1 is LGHDT and CDR2 is YNNKEL (reference sequence). This CDR3 region has 15 residues. TCRdb reprocessed the 5' RACE reads via MiXCR and lists one record per CDR3 protein. The data show fewer than 350,000 distinct CDR3 sequences, more than 6.5% seen once. In addition, the sample was reused for a study of yellow fever vaccine responses in identical twins.

What was sequenced was memory (CD45RO+) T cells sorted from blood. The chain links TRBV3-1 to TRBJ2-7; a weak D match, TRBD1 (7 bases). The clonotype was recovered from a woman aged 18-29 years in good health. As DNA, the CDR3 is TGTGCCAGCAGCCAAGACCGCGGGGTTACCGGGACAGCTTCCTTC. It translates to CASSQDRGVTGTASF.